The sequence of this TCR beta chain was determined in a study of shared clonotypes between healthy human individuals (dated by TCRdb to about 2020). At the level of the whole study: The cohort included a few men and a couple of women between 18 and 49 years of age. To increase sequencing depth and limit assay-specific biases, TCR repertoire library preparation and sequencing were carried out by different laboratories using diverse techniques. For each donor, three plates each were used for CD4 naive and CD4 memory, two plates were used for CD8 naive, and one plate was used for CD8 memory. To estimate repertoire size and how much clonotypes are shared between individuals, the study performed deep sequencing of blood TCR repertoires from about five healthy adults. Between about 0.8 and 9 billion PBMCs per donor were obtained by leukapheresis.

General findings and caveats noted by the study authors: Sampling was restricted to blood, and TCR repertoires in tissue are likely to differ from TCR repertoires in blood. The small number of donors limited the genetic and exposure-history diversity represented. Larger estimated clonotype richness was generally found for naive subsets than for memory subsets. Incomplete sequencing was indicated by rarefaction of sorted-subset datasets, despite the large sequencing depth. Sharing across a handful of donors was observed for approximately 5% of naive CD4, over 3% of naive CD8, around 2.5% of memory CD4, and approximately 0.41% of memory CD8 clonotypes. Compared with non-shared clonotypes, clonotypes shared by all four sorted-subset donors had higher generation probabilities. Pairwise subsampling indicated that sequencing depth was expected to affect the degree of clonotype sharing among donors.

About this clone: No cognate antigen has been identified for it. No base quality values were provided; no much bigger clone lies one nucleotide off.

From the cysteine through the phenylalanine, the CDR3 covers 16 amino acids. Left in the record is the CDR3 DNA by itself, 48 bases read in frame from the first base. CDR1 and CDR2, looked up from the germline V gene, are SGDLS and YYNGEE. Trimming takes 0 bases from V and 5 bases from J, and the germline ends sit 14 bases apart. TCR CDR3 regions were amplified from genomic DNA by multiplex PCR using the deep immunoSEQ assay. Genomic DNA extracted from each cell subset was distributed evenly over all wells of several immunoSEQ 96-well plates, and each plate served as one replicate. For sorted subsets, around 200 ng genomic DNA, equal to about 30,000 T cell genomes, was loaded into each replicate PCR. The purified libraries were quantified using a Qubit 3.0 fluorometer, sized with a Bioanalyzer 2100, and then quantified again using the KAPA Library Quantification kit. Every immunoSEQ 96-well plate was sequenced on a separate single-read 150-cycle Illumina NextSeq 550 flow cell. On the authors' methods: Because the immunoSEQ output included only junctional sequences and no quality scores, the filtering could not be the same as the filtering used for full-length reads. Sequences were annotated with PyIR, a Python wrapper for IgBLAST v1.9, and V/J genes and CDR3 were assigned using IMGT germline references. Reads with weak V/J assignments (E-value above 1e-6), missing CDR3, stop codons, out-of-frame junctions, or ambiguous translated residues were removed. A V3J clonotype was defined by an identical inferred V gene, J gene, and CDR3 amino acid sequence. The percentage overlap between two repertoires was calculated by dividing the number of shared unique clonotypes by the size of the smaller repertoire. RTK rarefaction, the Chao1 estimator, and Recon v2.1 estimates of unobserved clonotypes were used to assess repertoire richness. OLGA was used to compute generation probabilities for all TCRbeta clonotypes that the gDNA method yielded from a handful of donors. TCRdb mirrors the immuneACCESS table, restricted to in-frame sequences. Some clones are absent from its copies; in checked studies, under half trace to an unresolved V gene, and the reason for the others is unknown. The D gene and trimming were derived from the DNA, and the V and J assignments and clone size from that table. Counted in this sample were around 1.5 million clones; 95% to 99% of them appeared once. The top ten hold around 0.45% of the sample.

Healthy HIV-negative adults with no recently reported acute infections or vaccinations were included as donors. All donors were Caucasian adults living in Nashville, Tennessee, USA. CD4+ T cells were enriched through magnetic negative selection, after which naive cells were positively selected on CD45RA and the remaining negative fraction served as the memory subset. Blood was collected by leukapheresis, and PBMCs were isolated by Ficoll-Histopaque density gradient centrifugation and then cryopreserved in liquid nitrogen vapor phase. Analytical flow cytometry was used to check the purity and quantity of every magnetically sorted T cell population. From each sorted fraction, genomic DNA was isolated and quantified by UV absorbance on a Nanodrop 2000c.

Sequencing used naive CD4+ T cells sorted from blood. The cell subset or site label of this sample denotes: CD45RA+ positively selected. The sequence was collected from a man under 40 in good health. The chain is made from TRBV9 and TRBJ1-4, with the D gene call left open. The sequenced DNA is TGTGCCAGCAGCGTAGGGGCCCAGATTTTAAATGAAAAACTGTTTTTT. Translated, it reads CASSVGAQILNEKLFF.